The clone carrying this T cell receptor (beta chain) was recorded at least ten times. Its antigen is not known. Germline CDR1 SGHKS, CDR2 YYEKEE (reference sequence). Trimming left V 3 bases short and J 6 bases short, with 24 bases between. The CDR3 is made up of 18 amino acids. The source of the sample is a study of identical twins. Study findings and constraints: The abundant beta clonotypes from cord blood had fewer insertions, and memory repertoires had none of this. Within twin pairs, the out-of-frame alpha sequences they shared showed excess low generation probability. Within beta out-of-frame sequences, the excess sharing observed between twins was weaker.

TCRdb redid the calling of the 5' RACE reads with MiXCR, one entry per CDR3 protein. The sample carries 250,000 to 350,000 distinct CDR3 sequences, roughly 8.6% recorded once. This same sample was also taken into another study, of yellow fever vaccine responses in identical twins. In that study: Reportedly, twins' vaccine T cell responses looked partly convergent and partly personalized.

The sequence derives from a woman between 18 and 29 years old in good health. The rearrangement uses TRBV5-5 and TRBJ1-4, with D uncertain. Input material: memory (CD45RO+) T cells sorted from blood. DNA of the CDR3: TGTGCCAGCAGCTCCGAGCGCCGGAAGGTAATCGAGCATGAAAAACTGTTTTTT. It encodes CASSSERRKVIEHEKLFF.